The next 29 T cell receptor beta chains were all read from a single sample in a study of shared clonotypes between healthy human individuals. The method was immunoSEQ multiplex PCR; TCRdb's version includes in-frame clones alone and lacks a portion of them. The repertoire holds about 1.1 million clones, with approximately 80% as singletons. Material: memory CD4+ T cells from PBMCs. The sample's subset: CD45RA-negative fraction. All receptors derive from a man between 18 and 35 years old in good health. Some clones in this sample may be carry-over from other donors' samples.

The V and J genes are TRBV11-2 and TRBJ2-3; D remains ambiguous. The CDR3 length is 12 residues. The germline V and J ends were trimmed by 3 bases and 6 bases, with 7 bases remaining between them. Germline values: CDR1 SGHAT, CDR2 FQNNGV. The CDR3 loop reads CASSLAGDTQYF. The CDR3 DNA is TGTGCCAGCAGCTTGGCAGGCGATACGCAGTATTTT.

This clone occurred once. The chain uses TRBV7-8 and TRBJ1-1; the D gene is possibly TRBD1 (5 bases). Trimming took 0 bases from V and 0 from J, leaving 8 bases between them. The CDR3 length is 15 residues. Germline V CDR1 and CDR2: SGHVS, FQNEAQ. The CDR3 protein is CASSLALGVNTEAFF. The CDR3 DNA reads TGTGCCAGCAGCTTAGCTCTGGGGGTGAACACTGAAGCTTTCTTT.

As concerns this clone: A read error may account for a junction end that differs from germline. V usage is TRBV10-2 and J usage is TRBJ2-7; D is undetermined. Germline-derived CDR1 and CDR2 are WSHSY and SAAADI. The CDR3 length is 13 residues. The CDR3 here is CASRTLLSHEQYF. Written as DNA, the CDR3 is TGCGCCAGCAGAACCCTCCTCTCCCACGAGCAGTACTTC.

V is TRBV19 and J is TRBJ2-1; a weak D match, TRBD2 (6 bases). The V end was cut by 3 bases, the J end by 2 bases, with 23 bases between. The CDR3 is 19 amino acids. Germline V gene lookup returns CDR1 LNHDA and CDR2 SQIVND (reference sequence). CDR3 nucleotide sequence: TGTGCCAGTAGTATTCTTGGAGGGACTTATACAATACCCTACAATGAGCAGTTCTTC. This gives the protein CASSILGGTYTIPYNEQFF.

In this sample, this clone turned up a few times. V usage is TRBV7-8 and J usage is TRBJ2-7, with D possibly TRBD1 on 8 matching bases. The germline CDR1 and CDR2 sequences are SGHVS and FQNEAQ. The length of the CDR3 is 15 residues. The ends were cut back, 8 bases at V and 3 bases at J, with 20 bases in the middle. The CDR3 protein is CASRGGGTGYYEQYF. The CDR3 DNA reads as TGTGCCAGCCGCGGGGGCGGGACAGGTTACTACGAGCAGTACTTC.

This sequence joins TRBV19 and TRBJ2-5, with 9 bases fitting TRBD1. Germline-derived CDR1 and CDR2 are LNHDA and SQIVND (reference sequence). This CDR3 region has 14 residues. Trimming took 2 bases from V and 6 from J; bases not matched to a gene: 4. CDR3 region: CASSIWDRAQTQYF. Here the CDR3 DNA reads TGTGCCAGTAGTATATGGGACAGGGCACAGACCCAGTACTTC.

This chain joins TRBV5-4 and TRBJ2-7; perhaps TRBD2 as D (6 bases). V lost 0 bases to trimming and J lost 1 base, with 11 bases between them. The CDR3 consists of 15 residues. Germline values: CDR1 SGHNT, CDR2 YYREEE (reference sequence). CDR3 residues: CASSLGPSESYEQYF. The DNA of the CDR3 is TGTGCCAGCAGCTTGGGCCCTAGCGAATCCTACGAGCAGTACTTC. The full variable domain, in which reference TRBV5-4 and TRBJ2-7 provide the parts outside the CDR3, is ETGVTQSPTHLIKTRGQQVTLRCSSQSGHNTVSWYQQALGQGPQFIFQYYREEENGRGNFPPRFSGLQFPNYSSELNVNALELDDSALYLCASSLGPSESYEQYFGPGTRLTVT.

For this clone: With a much larger clone just one base away, this may be a read error. The chain is built from TRBV4-2 and TRBJ1-2; a possible D gene is TRBD1 (5 bases). Trimming removed 1 base from V and 5 bases from J, with 5 bases in between. Germline V gene sequence: CDR1 LGHNA, CDR2 YNFKEQ. This CDR3 spans 12 amino acids. The CDR3 nucleotides are TGTGCCAGCAGCCAAGGACAGTATGGCTACACCTTC. Translation: CASSQGQYGYTF.

The rearrangement joins TRBV6-5 to TRBJ2-5; 7 positions match TRBD1. CDR1 is MNHEY, CDR2 SVGAGI, per germline. The trim removed 6 bases at V and 2 bases at J, leaving 3 bases unmatched. There are 13 residues in the CDR3. As DNA, the CDR3 is TGTGCCAGCAGGTCAGGGGGTCAAGAGACCCAGTACTTC. It specifies CASRSGGQETQYF.

This clone was picked up one time. This rearrangement joins TRBV10-3 to TRBJ1-4; 7 positions agree with TRBD1. In germline, CDR1 is ENHRY, CDR2 SYGVKD. The CDR3 consists of 14 residues. The junction had 12 bases not matched to a gene; V was cut back by 10 bases and J by 7 bases. For the CDR3, the DNA is TGTGCCACTCGCGCAAGGGGGCTCGTTGAAAAACTGTTTTTT. Amino acids: CATRARGLVEKLFF.

This chain joins TRBV9 and TRBJ2-3; D may be TRBD2 (6 bases). V gave up 1 base and J gave up 2 bases, with 11 bases separating them. CDR1 is SGDLS, CDR2 YYNGEE, per germline. The CDR3 contains 15 residues. This chain's CDR3 is CASSVLGGVTDTQYF. The DNA of the CDR3 is TGTGCCAGCAGCGTACTCGGGGGTGTCACAGATACGCAGTATTTT.

CDR3 sequence: CASSPRTGNEQFF. The CDR3 nucleotides read TGTGCCAGCAGCCCCCGGACGGGCAATGAGCAGTTCTTC. The chain has TRBV9 and TRBJ2-1; D not certain. The CDR3 runs to 13 residues. Germline CDR1 reads SGDLS; CDR2 reads YYNGEE. The ends were cut back, 4 bases at V and 6 bases at J, with 11 bases in the middle.

This clone appeared a few times. This chain uses TRBV29-1 with TRBJ1-2; no reliable D call. The germline gives CDR1 SQVTM, CDR2 ANQGSEA. This CDR3 is 11 amino acids long. V was clipped by 2 bases and J by 8 bases, with 9 bases between them. CDR3 sequence: CSVEQPGGYTF. The CDR3 DNA sequence: TGCAGCGTTGAACAGCCGGGGGGCTACACCTTC.

This clone has just one count. This rearrangement joins TRBV19 to TRBJ1-5, with D hard to call. Germline V gives CDR1 LNHDA, CDR2 SQIVND (reference sequence). The CDR3 totals 16 residues. The V and J ends lost 6 bases and 6 bases respectively, with 21 bases between them. CDR3 sequence (DNA): TGTGCCAGTAGGAAGGAGGCGGTGGGAGGAATTCAGCCCCAGCATTTT. Its protein product is CASRKEAVGGIQPQHF.

The chain joins TRBV9 to TRBJ2-2; D perhaps matches TRBD2 (5 bases). Germline V gene sequence: CDR1 SGDLS, CDR2 YYNGEE. V dropped 4 bases and J dropped 5 bases, with 12 bases sitting between them. The CDR3 loop spans 14 amino acids. In nucleotides, the CDR3 is TGTGCCAGCAGCTCCAGAGGGCTTACCGGGGAGCTGTTTTTT. As protein: CASSSRGLTGELFF.

The chain links TRBV27 to TRBJ2-7, with TRBD1 as a possible D gene (5 bases). Germline V gene data show CDR1 as MNHEY and CDR2 as SMNVEV (reference sequence). This CDR3 has 14 amino acids. Trimming took 4 bases from V and 2 from J, leaving 12 bases between them. The CDR3 DNA reads as TGTGCCAGCAGTTATTGGGGCAAAACCTACGAGCAGTACTTC. Amino acids: CASSYWGKTYEQYF.

This chain's CDR3 is CAWRVEGTWANVLTF. DNA for the CDR3: TGTGCCTGGAGGGTGGAGGGGACTTGGGCCAACGTCCTGACTTTC. V is TRBV30 and J is TRBJ2-6; weak D call: TRBD2 (6 bases). The CDR3 spans 15 residues. Deletions cut 3 bases from V and 5 bases from J, with 14 bases between. Germline loops: CDR1 GTSNPN, CDR2 SVGIG (reference sequence).

The V and J genes are TRBV28 and TRBJ1-4; no clear D. V was shortened by 6 bases and J by 8 bases, with 10 bases between the two germline ends. This CDR3 has 12 amino acids. The V gene's germline CDR1 is MDHEN and CDR2 SYDVKM. This chain's CDR3 is CASSVGGEKLFF. The CDR3 DNA reads TGTGCCAGCAGCGTCGGAGGGGAAAAACTGTTTTTT.

V and J are TRBV6-6 and TRBJ1-5, with a tentative D call TRBD1 (5 bases). Germline V gene lookup returns CDR1 MNHNY and CDR2 SVGAGI (reference sequence). V lost 2 bases to trimming and J lost 10 bases, with 12 bases between them. The length of the CDR3 is 13 residues. The CDR3 spells CASSYEGITPQHF. DNA of the CDR3: TGTGCCAGCAGTTACGAGGGGATTACCCCCCAGCATTTT.

The rearrangement joins TRBV19 to TRBJ1-2, with D perhaps TRBD1 (5 bases). The V gene's germline CDR1 is LNHDA and CDR2 SQIVND (reference sequence). V lost 8 bases and J 7 bases, leaving 17 bases between the germline ends. The CDR3 is 13 residues long. The DNA for the CDR3 is TGTGCCAGTTCTCCCCCAAAGGGGTCTGGCTACACCTTC. Its translation is CASSPPKGSGYTF.

This clone appeared a single time. The V and J genes are TRBV6-1 and TRBJ1-1; weak D call: TRBD1 (5 bases). Germline CDR1 and CDR2: MNHNS and SASEGT. Deletions cut 5 bases from V and 4 bases from J, with 11 bases between. There are 13 residues in the CDR3. CDR3 amino acids: CASSPRQTTEAFF. The CDR3 DNA is TGTGCCAGCAGTCCCCGACAGACCACTGAAGCTTTCTTT.

With regard to this clone: A much larger clone lies one base from this, so it may be a read error. V usage is TRBV4-3 and J usage is TRBJ1-1; TRBD1 matches 7 bases. The germline V gene encodes CDR1 LGHNA and CDR2 YSLEER. Germline trimming cut 4 bases from V and 1 base from J; bases unmatched to any gene: 0. CDR3 length: 13 amino acids. The DNA of the CDR3 is TGCGCCAGCAGCCGGGACAGGAACACTGAAGCTTTCTTT. Protein: CASSRDRNTEAFF.

V and J are TRBV6-5 and TRBJ2-5; D possibly corresponds to TRBD1 (5 bases). The CDR3 runs 15 residues. Germline loops: CDR1 MNHEY, CDR2 SVGAGI. The V and J ends lost 2 bases and 5 bases respectively, with 15 bases between them. The CDR3 reads CASSYLRQGLETQYF. DNA for the CDR3: TGTGCCAGCAGTTACCTACGGCAGGGTTTGGAGACCCAGTACTTC.

As for this clone: This sequence may be a read error, since a much larger clone differs from it by one base. This sample also contains other DNA sequences that code for the same CDR3. The rearrangement joins TRBV7-8 to TRBJ1-1; no clear D gene. The CDR3 has 13 residues. The V gene's germline CDR1 is SGHVS and CDR2 FQNEAQ. V lost 0 bases, J lost 3 bases, and 5 bases lay in between. The CDR3 sequence: CASSLAGDTEAFF. The CDR3 nucleotides are TGTGCCAGCAGCTTAGCTGGGGACACTGAAGCTTTCTTT.

This chain joins TRBV6-1 and TRBJ2-1, with D possibly TRBD1 on 5 matching bases. This CDR3 is built from 13 residues. Germline assignment: CDR1 MNHNS and CDR2 SASEGT. Trimming shortened V by 6 bases and J by 7 bases, and 13 bases separated the two germline ends. The CDR3 DNA reads TGTGCCAGCAGAGAGACTGGGGCAAATGAGCAGTTCTTC. Encoded protein: CASRETGANEQFF.

The chain uses TRBV6-1 and TRBJ2-5, with D possibly TRBD1 on 5 matching bases. This CDR3 comprises 13 residues. Trimming cost V 6 bases and J 2 bases, with 10 bases left between them. Germline assignment: CDR1 MNHNS and CDR2 SASEGT. The CDR3 spells CASSADRQETQYF. The CDR3 DNA reads TGTGCCAGCAGCGCCGACAGACAAGAGACCCAGTACTTC.

The chain links TRBV5-1 to TRBJ2-4, with no clear D. CDR3 length: 15 residues. The V and J ends lost 4 bases and 1 base respectively, with 12 bases between them. Germline V gene data show CDR1 as SGHRS and CDR2 as YFSETQ. CDR3 loop: CASSPPSAAKNIQYF. In DNA form, the CDR3 reads TGCGCCAGCAGCCCACCCTCGGCGGCCAAAAACATTCAGTACTTC. Full variable domain (missing parts from reference TRBV5-1 and TRBJ2-4): KAGVTQTPRYLIKTRGQQVTLSCSPISGHRSVSWYQQTPGQGLQFLFEYFSETQRNKGNFPGRFSGRQFSNSRSEMNVSTLELGDSALYLCASSPPSAAKNIQYFGAGTRLSVL.

The chain couples TRBV6-5 to TRBJ2-5; D not resolved. The ends were cut back, 7 bases at V and 2 bases at J, with 11 bases in the middle. The CDR3 is made up of 13 amino acids. Germline V gene sequence: CDR1 MNHEY, CDR2 SVGAGI. The CDR3 spells CASTPPGQETQYF. DNA of the CDR3: TGTGCCAGCACCCCACCCGGACAAGAGACCCAGTACTTC.

The rearrangement uses TRBV7-2 and TRBJ2-5; a weak D match, TRBD2 (5 bases). The CDR3 totals 14 residues. In germline, CDR1 is SGHTA, CDR2 FQGNSA. The V gene lost 2 bases and the J gene lost 1 base, with 8 bases spanning the gap. CDR3 DNA sequence: TGTGCCAGCAGCTTATCCGCGGGCCAAGAGACCCAGTACTTC. Protein sequence: CASSLSAGQETQYF.